Following are 16 T cell receptor beta chains from one sample sequenced in a study of blood T cell repertoires in COVID-19. Sequenced by immunoSEQ multiplex PCR; TCRdb stores in-frame clones only, minus some. The sample consists of fewer than 85,000 clones, around 80% of them appearing once. Sequencing was carried out using peripheral blood. Source of these receptors: a man in his 60s with active or convalescent COVID-19.

The V gene is TRBV7-8, the J gene TRBJ2-7; D unresolved. The CDR3 totals 13 residues. V shed 4 bases and J shed 5 bases, with 12 bases lying between them. Germline V lookup: CDR1 SGHVS, CDR2 FQNEAQ. The CDR3 bases are TGTGCCAGCAGCTCCGTTTTTCGTGACGAGCAGTACTTC. This translates into CASSSVFRDEQYF. Full variable domain (rest looked up from reference TRBV7-8 and TRBJ2-7): GAGVSQSPRYKVAKRGQDVALRCDPISGHVSLFWYQQALGQGPEFLTYFQNEAQLDKSGLPSDRFFAERPEGSVSTLKIQRTQQEDSAVYLCASSSVFRDEQYFGPGTRLTVT.

This clone appeared a single time. This rearrangement joins TRBV30 to TRBJ1-2; 9 bases are a match to TRBD1. Germline V gives CDR1 GTSNPN, CDR2 SVGIG (reference sequence). Trimming at V came to 4 bases and at J to 8 bases, leaving 5 bases not matched to a gene. This CDR3 has 12 amino acids. CDR3 sequence (DNA): TGTGCCTGGACCCGGGACAGGGTCGGCTACACCTTC. Translating gives CAWTRDRVGYTF.

The J gene is TRBJ1-2, the V gene TRBV3-1 (or the pseudogene TRBV3-2); no definite D call. This CDR3 region has 13 residues. CDR1 LGHDT and CDR2 YNNKEL come from the germline V gene (reference sequence). Trimming removed 3 bases at V and 7 bases at J, with 12 bases between. The chain's CDR3 is CASSQAGSGGYTF. The DNA of the CDR3 is TGTGCCAGCAGCCAGGCAGGTAGTGGTGGCTACACCTTC.

This chain joins TRBV5-4 and TRBJ1-3; D call uncertain. CDR3 length equals 14 residues. Trimming pared 2 bases from V and 2 bases from J, leaving 8 bases between. From germline, CDR1 is SGHNT and CDR2 YYREEE (reference sequence). As DNA, the CDR3 is TGTGCCAGCAGCTTTCAGCAGGCTGGAAACACCATATATTTT. Translating gives CASSFQQAGNTIYF.

This clone is termed medium-sized. This rearrangement joins TRBV6-5 to TRBJ2-1; 9 positions match TRBD2. CDR1 is MNHEY and CDR2 is SVGAGI in the germline V gene. The CDR3 loop spans 13 amino acids. The trim removed 6 bases at V and 6 bases at J, leaving 3 bases unmatched. CDR3 residues: CASSLSGGNEQFF. The CDR3 region has the DNA TGTGCCAGCAGCCTTAGCGGGGGCAATGAGCAGTTCTTC.

The J gene is TRBJ2-5, the V gene TRBV5-1, with D maybe TRBD1 (5 bases). The germline gives CDR1 SGHRS, CDR2 YFSETQ. This CDR3 region has 14 residues. V lost 4 bases to trimming and J lost 2 bases, with 12 bases between them. The CDR3 nucleotides read TGCGCCAGCAGCCCCCGGCCAGGGCAAGAGACCCAGTACTTC. Its translation: CASSPRPGQETQYF.

The chain has TRBV9 and TRBJ2-3; 9 bases match TRBD2. CDR3 length equals 15 residues. Germline V gene data show CDR1 as SGDLS and CDR2 as YYNGEE. The ends lost 1 base at V and 5 bases at J; junction bases unmatched: 5. The CDR3 protein is CASSVWRGGGDTQYF. The CDR3 DNA reads as TGTGCCAGCAGCGTATGGCGGGGGGGCGGAGATACGCAGTATTTT.

This chain joins TRBV10-2 and TRBJ2-5; TRBD2 agrees at 10 bases. The germline V gene encodes CDR1 WSHSY and CDR2 SAAADI. This CDR3 is built from 14 residues. The ends lost 3 bases at V and 3 bases at J; junction bases unmatched: 1. CDR3 amino acids: CASSDLAGEETQYF. Written as DNA, the CDR3 is TGCGCCAGCAGTGACCTAGCGGGAGAAGAGACCCAGTACTTC.

The chain employs TRBV5-6 and TRBJ2-5; tentative D call: TRBD2 (5 bases). Trimming shortened V by 4 bases and J by 4 bases, and 20 bases separated the two germline ends. This CDR3 is built from 16 residues. The germline V gene has CDR1 SGHDT and CDR2 YYEEEE. The CDR3 coding sequence is TGTGCCAGCAGCCCCCGGGGAAATTCGGCGGGAGAGACCCAGTACTTC. Protein sequence: CASSPRGNSAGETQYF.

This chain joins TRBV19 and TRBJ2-1; possibly TRBD2 for D (5 bases). V was cut by 10 bases and J by 8 bases, with 15 bases left in between. CDR3 size: 12 residues. The germline V gene has CDR1 LNHDA and CDR2 SQIVND (reference sequence). The CDR3 DNA is TGTGCCACTCGGGATTACCAGCATGAGCAGTTCTTC. It yields the protein CATRDYQHEQFF.

This chain connects TRBV5-5 to TRBJ2-3, with D possibly being TRBD2 (6 bases). Trimming cost V 0 bases and J 0 bases, with 11 bases left between them. In germline, CDR1 is SGHKS, CDR2 YYEKEE (reference sequence). The length of the CDR3 is 16 residues. The CDR3 sequence: CASSLGGTPSTDTQYF. CDR3 bases: TGTGCCAGCAGCTTGGGCGGGACGCCTAGCACAGATACGCAGTATTTT.

The V gene is TRBV5-5, the J gene TRBJ2-5; tentatively, D is TRBD2 (8 bases). Germline CDR1 is SGHKS and CDR2 is YYEKEE (reference sequence). Deletions cut 5 bases from V and 5 bases from J, with 16 bases between. There are 14 residues in the CDR3. This CDR3 reads CASRLGGGRETQYF. The CDR3 DNA is TGTGCCAGCAGACTAGGGGGCGGGAGGGAGACCCAGTACTTC.

This chain joins TRBV7-9 and TRBJ1-3; 7 bases map to TRBD1. Trimming at V came to 2 bases and at J to 0 bases, leaving 4 bases not matched to a gene. CDR3 length equals 16 residues. The germline V gene encodes CDR1 SEHNR and CDR2 FQNEAQ (reference sequence). The CDR3 protein is CASSLTWDSSGNTIYF. The CDR3 nucleotides read TGTGCCAGCAGCTTAACCTGGGACAGCTCTGGAAACACCATATATTTT.

A few counts support this clone. The chain recombines TRBV2 with TRBJ1-1; no firm D call. The CDR3 runs to 13 residues. The germline gives CDR1 SNHLY, CDR2 FYNNEI. V was cut by 6 bases and J by 3 bases, with 11 bases left in between. CDR3 sequence: CASSADTHTEAFF. The DNA for the CDR3 is TGTGCCAGCAGCGCCGACACGCACACTGAAGCTTTCTTT.

CDR3 loop: CASRRQGVDYGYTF. CDR3 DNA sequence: TGTGCCAGTAGGCGCCAGGGGGTTGACTATGGCTACACCTTC. The chain has TRBV19 and TRBJ1-2, with 7 positions matching TRBD1. CDR1 and CDR2 from the germline V gene are LNHDA and SQIVND (reference sequence). This CDR3 has 14 amino acids. Trimming took 6 bases from V and 3 from J; bases not matched to a gene: 7.

This clone was seen more than once but under ten times. The chain joins TRBV2 to TRBJ1-5; D is ambiguous. The germline V gene has CDR1 SNHLY and CDR2 FYNNEI. V lost 3 bases and J lost 3, with 3 bases in between. The CDR3 runs 12 residues. The CDR3 region has the DNA TGTGCCAGCAGTGACAACAATCAGCCCCAGCATTTT. It is translated as CASSDNNQPQHF.